The source of this T cell receptor (beta chain) is a study of beta chain features in type 1 diabetes. General study findings and limits: People with Type 1 diabetes carried modestly yet significantly shorter TCRB CDR3s in all four CD4+ subsets.

The study reverse transcribed the entire isolated RNA, so it sequenced expressed TCRB transcripts. The table came from immunoSEQ multiplex PCR; TCRdb's copy has only in-frame clones and leaves some out. In the table there are 150,000 or so clones, roughly 65% of which are singletons. V dropped 0 bases and J dropped 5 bases, with 5 bases sitting between them. Germline CDR1 is DFQATT and CDR2 is SNEGSKA (reference sequence). CDR3 length: 11 residues. This clone occurred a few times. Its matching antigen is unknown. The origin of this receptor is a man between 25 and 39 years old with type 1 diabetes. The chain links TRBV20-1 to TRBJ2-7; D remains unclear. Sample: naive CD4+ T cells from blood. CDR3 nucleotide sequence: TGCAGTGCTAGAGATGTGGACGAGCAGTACTTC. Protein product: CSARDVDEQYF.